One and the same sample provided the 21 T cell receptor beta chains below, sequenced in a study of T-cell reconstitution after alpha-beta-depleted transplantation in children. It was with unique molecular identifiers that the TCRbeta library was prepared. TCRdb itself ran the PCR reads through MiXCR, one entry per CDR3 protein. The table lists hundreds of thousands of distinct CDR3 sequences, around 13% of them singletons, with about 5% in the top ten. This material consisted of PBMCs from the stem cell graft donor, taken from the stem cell graft. All receptors derive from a human donor who donated a stem cell graft to a child with combined immunodeficiency.

The chain uses TRBV7-6 and TRBJ2-7, with D tentatively TRBD1 (6 bases). This CDR3 has 15 residues. Trimming pared 2 bases from V and 2 bases from J, leaving 13 bases between. Germline V gene data show CDR1 as SGHVS and CDR2 as FNYEAQ. In nucleotides, the CDR3 is TGTGCCAGCAGCTTATGGGGGCCTCCAGCCTACGAGCAGTACTTC. Translation: CASSLWGPPAYEQYF. Full variable domain (remainder filled in from reference TRBV7-6 and TRBJ2-7): GAGVSQSPRYKVTKRGQDVALRCDPISGHVSLYWYRQALGQGPEFLTYFNYEAQQDKSGLPNDRFSAERPEGSISTLTIQRTEQRDSAMYRCASSLWGPPAYEQYFGPGTRLTVT.

This clonotype was counted a few times. This rearrangement joins TRBV11-3 to TRBJ2-1, with D hard to call. V dropped 5 bases and J dropped 0 bases, with 17 bases sitting between them. This CDR3 has 17 residues. The V gene's germline CDR1 is SGHNT and CDR2 YENEEA. The CDR3 loop reads CASSPVRVTSSYNEQFF. CDR3 nucleotides: TGTGCCAGCAGCCCGGTAAGAGTCACCAGCTCCTACAATGAGCAGTTCTTC.

Points on this clonotype: Possible read error: a much larger clone is one base away. No conserved phenylalanine or tryptophan ends this CDR3, so it is likely a read error. This rearrangement joins TRBV6-5 to TRBJ2-7, with D uncertain. The CDR3 runs to 12 residues. V was clipped by 4 bases and J by 5 bases, with 9 bases between them. Per the germline V gene, CDR1 is MNHEY and CDR2 is SVGAGI. The CDR3 is CASSSLLDEQYS. In DNA, the CDR3 is TGTGCCAGCAGTTCGCTGTTGGACGAGCAGTACTCC.

This clonotype turned up a few times. The chain couples TRBV9 to TRBJ2-7; the match to TRBD2 covers 9 bases. V was pared by 0 bases and J by 3 bases, with 7 bases of the junction left unmatched. The CDR3 contains 16 residues. The germline V gene has CDR1 SGDLS and CDR2 YYNGEE. The CDR3 coding sequence is TGTGCCAGCAGCGTAGGGGGGGCTAGCGGGATCTACGAGCAGTACTTC. Translated, it gives CASSVGGASGIYEQYF.

CDR3 nucleotide sequence: TGCAGCGTAAGGGCAGGGATCTCGAGCTCCTACAATGAGCAGTTCTTC. This translates into CSVRAGISSSYNEQFF. V gene TRBV29-1 combines with J gene TRBJ2-1; tentative D call: TRBD1 (5 bases). The V and J ends lost 6 bases and 0 bases respectively, with 18 bases between them. Germline loops: CDR1 SQVTM, CDR2 ANQGSEA. The CDR3 is 16 residues long.

This chain links TRBV6-6 with TRBJ2-7; D is possibly TRBD1 (5 bases). The CDR3 is made up of 13 amino acids. CDR1 and CDR2 from the germline V gene are MNHNY and SVGAGI (reference sequence). The V end was cut by 6 bases, the J end by 1 base, with 10 bases between. In DNA form, the CDR3 reads TGTGCCAGCAGCACCCGACAGTCCTACGAGCAGTACTTC. Encoded protein: CASSTRQSYEQYF.

This clonotype was seen a few times. The CDR3 nucleotides read TGTGCCAGCTCCCTAGGAGGGGAGAGCGAGCAGTACTTC. Encoded protein: CASSLGGESEQYF. The rearrangement uses TRBV18 and TRBJ2-7; D is perhaps TRBD2 (6 bases). Germline assignment: CDR1 KGHSH and CDR2 LQKENI. Trimming shortened V by 6 bases and J by 6 bases, and 15 bases separated the two germline ends. The CDR3 is 13 residues long.

The J gene is TRBJ2-2, the V gene TRBV24-1; TRBD2 matches 12 bases. V lost 4 bases to trimming and J lost 3 bases; unmatched junction nucleotides: 11. The CDR3 runs to 19 residues. Germline V CDR1 and CDR2: KGHDR, SFDVKD. CDR3 loop: CATSDRSLAGGGYTGELFF. CDR3 nucleotide sequence: TGTGCCACCAGTGACCGTTCACTAGCGGGAGGTGGCTACACCGGGGAGCTGTTTTTT.

The V call is TRBV2, the J call TRBJ2-3; D ambiguous. The V end was cut by 8 bases, the J end by 2 bases, with 17 bases between. Germline V gene data show CDR1 as SNHLY and CDR2 as FYNNEI. CDR3 length equals 15 residues. This CDR3 is CASRRLGSNTDTQYF. In DNA form, the CDR3 reads TGTGCCAGCCGACGACTGGGATCTAACACAGATACGCAGTATTTT.

The chain has TRBV12-3 or TRBV12-4 and TRBJ2-1, with 9 positions matching TRBD2. This CDR3 is built from 16 residues. With 6 bases clipped from V and 0 bases from J, the junction kept 6 bases outside the gene matches. The CDR3 DNA sequence: TGTGCCAGCAGAACTAGCGGGTATAGCTCCTACAATGAGCAGTTCTTC. Translating gives CASRTSGYSSYNEQFF.

J is TRBJ2-7 and V is TRBV10-3; TRBD2 agrees at 14 bases. V lost 5 bases and J lost 5; bases outside the gene matches: 11. CDR3 length: 17 residues. Per germline, CDR1 ENHRY and CDR2 SYGVKD. The CDR3 DNA sequence: TGTGCCATCAGTAGTGCTCCGGGACTAGCGGGAGAGAACGAGCAGTACTTC. As protein: CAISSAPGLAGENEQYF.

This CDR3 is CASSYLAGGLEQYF. In nucleotides, the CDR3 is TGTGCCAGCAGTTATTTAGCGGGGGGGCTTGAGCAGTACTTC. The chain couples TRBV12-3 or TRBV12-4 to TRBJ2-7, with 11 bases lining up with TRBD2. This CDR3 region has 14 residues. With V trimmed by 4 bases and J by 7 bases, 6 bases remained unmatched.

V and J are TRBV4-3 and TRBJ2-3; 9 positions agree with TRBD2. Trimming removed 9 bases from V and 4 bases from J; junction bases left unmatched: 8. The germline V gene has CDR1 LGHNA and CDR2 YSLEER. The CDR3 covers 14 residues. CDR3 in DNA: TGCGCCAGACCCCGGGGACTAGCCTCAGATACGCAGTATTTT. Its translation is CARPRGLASDTQYF.

V gene TRBV20-1 combines with J gene TRBJ2-5; no clear D gene. V was cut by 1 base and J by 5 bases, with 8 bases left in between. In germline, CDR1 is DFQATT, CDR2 SNEGSKA (reference sequence). This CDR3 is 12 amino acids long. For the CDR3, the DNA is TGCAGTGCTAGAGTCACCGATGAGACCCAGTACTTC. It encodes CSARVTDETQYF.

The chain is built from TRBV12-3 or TRBV12-4 and TRBJ1-3; D unresolved. The germline V and J ends were trimmed by 3 bases and 1 base, with 10 bases remaining between them. The CDR3 loop spans 15 amino acids. The CDR3 region is CASSFGVTSGNTIYF. Written as DNA, the CDR3 is TGTGCCAGCAGTTTTGGTGTGACGTCTGGAAACACCATATATTTT.

This chain uses TRBV27 with TRBJ2-4; possibly TRBD2 for D (5 bases). Germline V lookup: CDR1 MNHEY, CDR2 SMNVEV (reference sequence). V lost 0 bases to trimming and J lost 8 bases, with 17 bases between them. This CDR3 has 16 amino acids. The CDR3 here is CASSLSYSGSRHIQYF. Here the CDR3 DNA reads TGTGCCAGCAGTTTATCGTACAGCGGTTCCAGGCACATTCAGTACTTC.

V usage is TRBV20-1 and J usage is TRBJ1-4; tentatively, D is TRBD1 (5 bases). Germline assignment: CDR1 DFQATT and CDR2 SNEGSKA (reference sequence). V was trimmed by 0 bases and J by 8 bases, leaving 7 bases between them. The CDR3 runs 12 residues. The CDR3 bases are TGCAGTGCTAGAGATCGGGGGGAAAAACTGTTTTTT. It specifies CSARDRGEKLFF.

V usage is TRBV6-2 or TRBV6-3 and J usage is TRBJ2-3, with D perhaps TRBD1 (5 bases). CDR1 and CDR2 from the germline V gene are MNHEY and SVGEGT. The ends were cut back, 0 bases at V and 7 bases at J, with 14 bases in the middle. CDR3 size: 15 residues. The DNA for the CDR3 is TGTGCCAGCAGTTACTCGTCCAGGGCGTGGTATACGCAGTATTTT. The encoded protein is CASSYSSRAWYTQYF.

The CDR3 DNA follows: TGTGCCTGGAGGAATACGATGGTAGGGTACCAAGAGACCCAGTACTTC. Encoded protein: CAWRNTMVGYQETQYF. The gene calls are TRBV30 and TRBJ2-5, with D hard to call. Germline-derived CDR1 and CDR2 are GTSNPN and SVGIG (reference sequence). This CDR3 has 16 amino acids. V gave up 3 bases and J gave up 0 bases, with 17 bases separating them. Based on the CDR3 plus reference TRBV30 and TRBJ2-5, the full variable domain is SQTIHQWPATLVQPVGSPLSLECTVEGTSNPNLYWYRQAAGRGLQLLFYSVGIGQISSEVPQNLSASRPQDRQFILSSKKLLLSDSGFYLCAWRNTMVGYQETQYFGPGTRLLVL.

This clonotype was recorded at least ten times. CDR3: CASSSLAGADTQYF. The DNA of the CDR3 is TGTGCCAGCAGCTCCCTAGCGGGGGCAGATACGCAGTATTTT. The rearrangement uses TRBV7-3 and TRBJ2-3; 10 nucleotides match TRBD2. This CDR3 region has 14 residues. J lost 4 bases, V lost 4 bases, and 2 bases had no gene match. The germline CDR1 and CDR2 sequences are SGHTA and FQGTGA.

This clonotype was detected ten times or more. This chain links TRBV20-1 with TRBJ2-4, with 7 bases aligning to TRBD1. This CDR3 is built from 15 residues. From germline, CDR1 is DFQATT and CDR2 SNEGSKA (reference sequence). V was clipped by 6 bases and J by 0 bases; unmatched bases: 8. The DNA of the CDR3 is TGCAGTGCGTTAGACAGGGCCCCAGCCAAAAACATTCAGTACTTC. Its translation is CSALDRAPAKNIQYF.